The 24 T cell receptor beta chains reported below all come from one sample, sequenced in a study of shared clonotypes between healthy human individuals. This table comes from immunoSEQ multiplex PCR, and its TCRdb copy is limited to in-frame clones, with some not included. The repertoire holds about a million clones, with 60% to 80% as singletons. Sample: memory CD4+ T cells from PBMCs. The subset was: CD45RA-negative fraction. Receptors originate from a man younger than 35 in good health. Some clones in this sample may be carry-over from other donors' samples.

The chain recombines TRBV7-9 with TRBJ2-7; TRBD1 is a possible D gene (6 bases). In germline, CDR1 is SEHNR, CDR2 FQNEAQ (reference sequence). The ends were cut back, 5 bases at V and 4 bases at J, with 12 bases in the middle. The CDR3 consists of 13 residues. The CDR3 loop is CASSPNRVYEQYF. CDR3 coding DNA: TGTGCCAGCAGCCCTAACAGGGTTTACGAGCAGTACTTC.

This rearrangement joins TRBV5-1 to TRBJ1-4; no firm D call. Trimming removed 0 bases at V and 1 base at J, with 7 bases between. This CDR3 is built from 15 residues. The germline CDR1 and CDR2 sequences are SGHRS and YFSETQ. The CDR3 loop is CASSLDPGTNEKLFF. DNA of the CDR3: TGCGCCAGCAGCTTGGATCCGGGAACTAATGAAAAACTGTTTTTT.

This clone was seen more than once but under ten times. This chain uses TRBV6-6 with TRBJ1-5; possibly TRBD1 for D (5 bases). This CDR3 is built from 15 residues. Looked up from germline, CDR1 is MNHNY and CDR2 is SVGAGI (reference sequence). Trimming took off 3 bases at V and 4 bases at J, with 13 bases between the two ends. The CDR3 reads CASSYEAAGNQPQHF. The CDR3 bases are TGTGCCAGCAGTTATGAGGCTGCAGGGAATCAGCCCCAGCATTTT.

The rearrangement joins TRBV2 to TRBJ1-2, with 8 bases aligning to TRBD1. Germline V CDR1 and CDR2: SNHLY, FYNNEI. The CDR3 sequence is 14 residues long. Trimming at V came to 7 bases and at J to 2 bases, leaving 6 bases not matched to a gene. CDR3 coding DNA: TGTGCCAGCAATTCCCGGACAGGGAACTATGGCTACACCTTC. It specifies CASNSRTGNYGYTF.

V gene TRBV10-1 combines with J gene TRBJ2-3, with a tentative D call TRBD1 (6 bases). V dropped 0 bases and J dropped 0 bases, with 10 bases sitting between them. The CDR3 is 16 residues long. The germline V gene has CDR1 WNHNN and CDR2 SYGVQD (reference sequence). The chain's CDR3 is CASSESDSSSTDTQYF. The CDR3 nucleotides read TGCGCCAGCAGTGAGTCGGACAGCTCTAGCACAGATACGCAGTATTTT.

This chain connects TRBV7-9 to TRBJ1-2; D ambiguous. Trimming took 3 bases from V and 8 from J, leaving 10 bases between them. CDR1 is SEHNR and CDR2 is FQNEAQ in the germline V gene (reference sequence). The CDR3 extends over 12 amino acids. In nucleotides, the CDR3 is TGTGCCAGCAGCTTGATGGGCGGGGGCTACACCTTC. Its protein product is CASSLMGGGYTF.

The J gene is TRBJ2-3, the V gene TRBV30; D possibly corresponds to TRBD2 (6 bases). Germline V gives CDR1 GTSNPN, CDR2 SVGIG (reference sequence). V was shortened by 7 bases and J by 0 bases, with 11 bases between the two germline ends. The CDR3 has 13 residues. CDR3 DNA: TGTGCCTCGGGACTCACTAGCACAGATACGCAGTATTTT. Protein: CASGLTSTDTQYF.

The chain employs TRBV5-1 and TRBJ2-1; 8 bases agree with TRBD1. There are 16 residues in the CDR3. The V gene end was trimmed by 4 bases and the J gene end by 3 bases; junction bases not matched to a gene: 9. CDR1 and CDR2 (germline): SGHRS, YFSETQ. Written as DNA, the CDR3 is TGCGCCAGCAGCAGCCTGGACAGGGCCCTCTACAATGAGCAGTTCTTC. Translated: CASSSLDRALYNEQFF.

The rearrangement joins TRBV28 to TRBJ2-4; 9 bases match TRBD1. The CDR3 contains 16 residues. Germline V gene lookup returns CDR1 MDHEN and CDR2 SYDVKM. Trimming cost V 5 bases and J 0 bases; bases outside gene matches: 5. CDR3 DNA sequence: TGTGCCAGCAGTCCTTGGGACAGGGCAGCCAAAAACATTCAGTACTTC. This gives the protein CASSPWDRAAKNIQYF.

The chain is built from TRBV19 and TRBJ2-6, with TRBD1 identical over 8 bases. The CDR3 runs to 14 residues. J gave up 2 bases and V 8 bases, and 2 bases lay outside the gene matches. In germline, CDR1 is LNHDA, CDR2 SQIVND (reference sequence). CDR3 sequence: CASATGAGANVLTF. The CDR3 nucleotides read TGTGCCAGTGCGACAGGGGCTGGGGCCAACGTCCTGACTTTC. Using reference TRBV19 and TRBJ2-6 for the parts outside the CDR3, the full variable domain is DGGITQSPKYLFRKEGQNVTLSCEQNLNHDAMYWYRQDPGQGLRLIYYSQIVNDFQKGDIAEGYSVSREKKESFPLTVTSAQKNPTAFYLCASATGAGANVLTFGAGSRLTVL.

The chain is built from TRBV10-1 and TRBJ2-7, with 7 nucleotides matching TRBD1. Trimming removed 2 bases from V and 0 bases from J; junction bases left unmatched: 7. Germline CDR1 reads WNHNN; CDR2 reads SYGVQD (reference sequence). This CDR3 has 16 residues. The chain's CDR3 is CASSEAGTEYSYEQYF. The CDR3 bases are TGCGCCAGCAGTGAGGCCGGGACAGAGTACTCCTACGAGCAGTACTTC.

This chain joins TRBV10-3 and TRBJ1-4, with TRBD1 identical over 8 bases. Per germline, CDR1 ENHRY and CDR2 SYGVKD. The V segment lost 0 bases and the J segment 5 bases; nucleotides outside the gene matches: 5. The CDR3 runs to 16 residues. CDR3 in amino acids: CAISESYRGTNEKLFF. CDR3 DNA: TGTGCCATCAGTGAGTCGTACAGGGGGACCAATGAAAAACTGTTTTTT.

In this sample, this clone turned up a few times. The chain uses TRBV5-1 and TRBJ1-1; 8 nucleotides line up with TRBD1. The CDR3 consists of 14 residues. V gave up 3 bases and J gave up 7 bases; unmatched junction bases: 8. Germline CDR1 is SGHRS and CDR2 is YFSETQ. CDR3 sequence (DNA): TGCGCCAGCAGCTCGGACAGGGTTACCGTTGAAGCTTTCTTT. This codes for CASSSDRVTVEAFF.

The CDR3, as DNA: TGTGCCAGCAGTCTGGGACTAGCGGGAATTCACCAGTACTTC. Translated: CASSLGLAGIHQYF. The chain uses TRBV28 and TRBJ2-5, with 13 bases that match TRBD2. With 5 bases clipped from V and 10 bases from J, the junction kept 7 bases outside the gene matches. There are 14 residues in the CDR3. Germline V gives CDR1 MDHEN, CDR2 SYDVKM.

The V gene is TRBV4-2, the J gene TRBJ1-2, with D possibly being TRBD1 (6 bases). CDR3 length: 20 amino acids. The V gene's germline CDR1 is LGHNA and CDR2 YNFKEQ. The germline V and J ends were trimmed by 3 bases and 3 bases, with 29 bases remaining between them. CDR3 region: CASSHSSSGTSARSHYGYTF. CDR3 in DNA: TGTGCCAGCAGCCATTCCTCATCCGGGACATCCGCCCGCTCGCACTATGGCTACACCTTC.

The chain carries TRBV7-2 and TRBJ2-2; D tentatively reads TRBD1 or TRBD2 (5 bases each). With 11 bases removed from V and 8 bases from J, the gap between germline ends came to 21 bases. Germline V lookup: CDR1 SGHTA, CDR2 FQGNSA. The CDR3 extends over 14 amino acids. CDR3 bases: TGTGCCTCCAACTTTCCGGGGACCCCAGGGGAGCTGTTTTTT. Translation: CASNFPGTPGELFF.

This chain joins TRBV2 and TRBJ1-2; 8 bases agree with TRBD1. Germline lookup yields CDR1 SNHLY and CDR2 FYNNEI. This CDR3 spans 15 amino acids. With 6 bases clipped from V and 0 bases from J, the junction kept 6 bases outside the gene matches. CDR3 DNA: TGTGCCAGCAGGCAACAGGGGGTATCTAACTATGGCTACACCTTC. It is translated as CASRQQGVSNYGYTF. Variable domain in full (rest from reference TRBV2 and TRBJ1-2): EPEVTQTPSHQVTQMGQEVILRCVPISNHLYFYWYRQILGQKVEFLVSFYNNEISEKSEIFDDQFSVERPDGSNFTLKIRSTKLEDSAMYFCASRQQGVSNYGYTFGSGTRLTVV.

The V and J genes are TRBV20-1 and TRBJ2-7; no clear D. This CDR3 has 11 residues. Germline lookup yields CDR1 DFQATT and CDR2 SNEGSKA (reference sequence). V lost 1 base to trimming and J lost 7 bases, with 8 bases between them. CDR3 DNA: TGCAGTGCTAGAGCTTTCCAGGAGCAGTACTTC. It yields the protein CSARAFQEQYF.

This clone was recorded at least ten times. The V and J genes are TRBV4-1 and TRBJ1-1; D is unresolved. Trimming stripped 0 bases from V and 2 bases from J, with 13 bases between. Germline CDR1 is MGHRA and CDR2 is YSYEKL. The CDR3 length is 16 residues. This CDR3 reads CASSQDNMGSNTEAFF. The CDR3 bases are TGCGCCAGCAGCCAAGATAACATGGGGAGCAACACTGAAGCTTTCTTT.

The J gene is TRBJ1-5, the V gene TRBV28, with D possibly matching TRBD1 (6 bases). CDR1 MDHEN and CDR2 SYDVKM come from the germline V gene. The CDR3 is made up of 14 amino acids. With 2 bases removed from V and 9 bases from J, the gap between germline ends came to 14 bases. CDR3 bases: TGTGCCAGCAGTTTAGTACAGGGTGGTGGGCCCCAGCATTTT. The encoded protein is CASSLVQGGGPQHF.

The J gene is TRBJ2-5, the V gene TRBV6-6; D may be TRBD1 (6 bases). CDR1 is MNHNY, CDR2 SVGAGI, per germline (reference sequence). The CDR3 extends over 14 amino acids. Deletions cut 2 bases from V and 4 bases from J, with 11 bases between. The CDR3 spells CASSYVQGRETQYF. CDR3 in DNA: TGTGCCAGCAGTTACGTTCAGGGGAGAGAGACCCAGTACTTC.

The chain carries TRBV2 and TRBJ1-1; tentatively, D is TRBD1 (6 bases). The CDR3 has 14 residues. From germline, CDR1 is SNHLY and CDR2 FYNNEI. Trimming shortened V by 7 bases and J by 5 bases, and 17 bases separated the two germline ends. As DNA, the CDR3 is TGTGCCAGCACCACGAACAGGGCAAGGACTGAAGCTTTCTTT. Translating it yields CASTTNRARTEAFF.

This rearrangement joins TRBV28 to TRBJ1-2; 7 nucleotides align to TRBD1. J was trimmed by 4 bases and V by 8 bases; bases with no gene match: 10. The germline V gene encodes CDR1 MDHEN and CDR2 SYDVKM. The CDR3 is 14 residues long. Here the CDR3 reads CASHRDRALYGYTF. The DNA for the CDR3 is TGTGCCAGCCATAGAGACAGGGCCCTCTATGGCTACACCTTC.

The chain employs TRBV2 and TRBJ2-2, with D hard to call. The CDR3 extends over 14 amino acids. CDR1 SNHLY and CDR2 FYNNEI come from the germline V gene. Trimming stripped 3 bases from V and 5 bases from J, with 10 bases between. CDR3 nucleotide sequence: TGTGCCAGCAGTGATGCGAGGTTAACCGGGGAGCTGTTTTTT. This translates into CASSDARLTGELFF.